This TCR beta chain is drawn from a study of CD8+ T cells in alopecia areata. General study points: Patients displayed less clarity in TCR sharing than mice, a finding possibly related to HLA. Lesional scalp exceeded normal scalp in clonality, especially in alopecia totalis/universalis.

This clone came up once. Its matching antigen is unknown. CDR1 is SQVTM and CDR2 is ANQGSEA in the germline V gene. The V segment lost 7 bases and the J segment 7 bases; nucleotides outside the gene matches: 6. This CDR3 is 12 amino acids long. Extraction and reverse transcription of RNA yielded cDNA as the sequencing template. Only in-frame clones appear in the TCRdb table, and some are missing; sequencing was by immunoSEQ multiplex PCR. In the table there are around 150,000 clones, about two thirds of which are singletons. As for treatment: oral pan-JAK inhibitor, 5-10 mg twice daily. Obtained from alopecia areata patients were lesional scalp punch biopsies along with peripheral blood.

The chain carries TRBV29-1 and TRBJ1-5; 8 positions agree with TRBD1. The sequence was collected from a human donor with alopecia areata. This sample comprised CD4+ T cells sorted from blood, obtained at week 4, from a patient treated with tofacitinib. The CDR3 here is CSAGAGGQPQHF. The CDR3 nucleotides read TGCAGCGCTGGGGCAGGGGGCCAGCCCCAGCATTTT. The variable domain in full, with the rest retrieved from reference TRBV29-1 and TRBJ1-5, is SAVISQKPSRDICQRGTSLTIQCQVDSQVTMMFWYRQQPGQSLTLIATANQGSEATYESGFVIDKFPISRPNLTFSTLTVSNMSPEDSSIYLCSAGAGGQPQHFGDGTRLSIL.